This is a list of T cell receptor beta chains from one sample in a study of cytomegalovirus exposure and HLA in healthy donors. Generated by immunoSEQ multiplex PCR, the TCRdb table keeps only in-frame clones and is missing some. The sample yields 150,000 to 160,000 clones, 75% to 85% seen once. Material: PBMCs. The receptor source for this set is a woman aged 35 to 49 in good health and CMV-seropositive. CDR3s include the opening cysteine and the closing phenylalanine or tryptophan. The D gene is left open where the match is weak. A clone size is listed for some rows: how often the clone was seen (once, few, many), or a class if it is expanded.

abundance	v_gene	j_gene	d_gene	CDR3nt	CDR3aa
-	TRBV18	TRBJ2-1	TRBD1	TGTGCCAGCTCACCCCTGGACAGGCCCTACAATGAGCAGTTCTTC	CASSPLDRPYNEQFF
few	TRBV11-2	TRBJ1-1	-	TGTGCCAGCAGTTTCGGTGAGAACACTGAAGCTTTCTTT	CASSFGENTEAFF
-	TRBV19	TRBJ1-2	TRBD1	TGTGCCAGTCTCCGGGACAGCTATGGCTACACCTTC	CASLRDSYGYTF
-	TRBV5-1	TRBJ2-3	TRBD2	TGCGCCAGCAGCCCCCTGGGGACTAGCGGGAGGGGCACAGATACGCAGTATTTT	CASSPLGTSGRGTDTQYF
-	TRBV5-1	TRBJ2-1	-	TGCGCCAGCAGCCCCGCGGTGGTGGCTCACTTGGATGAGCAGTTCTTC	CASSPAVVAHLDEQFF
-	TRBV9	TRBJ2-3	-	TGTGCCAGCAGCGTAGGAACGGGAGTGGGGGCAGATACGCAGTATTTT	CASSVGTGVGADTQYF
-	TRBV14	TRBJ2-3	-	TGTGCCAGCAGCCAAGGGTCTTTAGCGAGAGATACGCAGTATTTT	CASSQGSLARDTQYF
-	TRBV5-6	TRBJ1-2	-	TGTGCCAGCAGCAACGGACACCTTGGCTACACCTTC	CASSNGHLGYTF
-	TRBV19	TRBJ1-6	-	TGTGCCAGTAGTATTTCGTCGGGTTCACCCCTCCACTTT	CASSISSGSPLHF
-	TRBV11-2	TRBJ2-5	-	TGTGCCAGCAGAACCGGGGGCCAAGAGACCCAGTACTTC	CASRTGGQETQYF
-	TRBV4-2	TRBJ2-3	TRBD2	TGTGCCAGCAGCCAAGAGCCAGCGGGAGGGAGCACAGATACGCAGTATTTT	CASSQEPAGGSTDTQYF
-	TRBV27	TRBJ1-1	-	TGTGCCAGCAGTTATCTTACAGGTTCGAACACTGAAGCTTTCTTT	CASSYLTGSNTEAFF
few	TRBV5-1	TRBJ1-2	-	TGCGCCAGCAGTCCTCGACAGGCCGATGGCTACACCTTC	CASSPRQADGYTF
-	TRBV7-2	TRBJ1-1	-	TGTGCCAGCAGCTTGACGAGACAGCGGAACACTGAAGCTTTCTTT	CASSLTRQRNTEAFF
-	TRBV5-1	TRBJ2-6	TRBD2	TGCGCCAGCAGCTTGGAACTAGCGGGAGTAGGGTGGGGGGCCAACGTCCTGACTTTC	CASSLELAGVGWGANVLTF
-	TRBV6-1	TRBJ1-5	-	TGTGCCAGCAGTGAATTCAGGGATGCGCCCCAGCATTTT	CASSEFRDAPQHF
-	TRBV19	TRBJ2-7	TRBD2	TGTGCCAGTAGTATCCAAGCGGGAAGTTACGAGCAGTACTTC	CASSIQAGSYEQYF
-	TRBV19	TRBJ2-7	-	TGTGCCAGTAGTATAGTGGACGGGAGTGCGCGAGAGCAGTACTTC	CASSIVDGSAREQYF
-	TRBV18	TRBJ1-1	-	TGTGCCAGCTCAAGTGCGTTGGGGGGTAGAGGCACTGAAGCTTTCTTT	CASSSALGGRGTEAFF
-	TRBV7-6	TRBJ2-1	TRBD1	TGTGCCAGCAGCAAGACAGGGGTCAACTACAATGAGCAGTTCTTC	CASSKTGVNYNEQFF
-	TRBV30	TRBJ1-4	-	TGTGCCTGGAGTTTCAGGGTGAACGAAAAACTGTTTTTT	CAWSFRVNEKLFF
-	TRBV28	TRBJ2-3	-	TGTGCCAGCAGTTTTTCCAGGGGTATCCCAGATACGCAGTATTTT	CASSFSRGIPDTQYF
-	TRBV14	TRBJ1-1	TRBD1	TGTGCCAGCAGCCAACCCTTGGGACAGGGTCCGAACACTGAAGCTTTCTTT	CASSQPLGQGPNTEAFF
few	TRBV5-4	TRBJ2-5	TRBD2	TGTGCCAGCAGCCGAGGACTAGCGGAGTACCAAGAGACCCAGTACTTC	CASSRGLAEYQETQYF
-	TRBV5-1	TRBJ1-2	-	TGCGCCAGCAGCTTGTCAGGGGAGGGCTATGGCTACACCTTC	CASSLSGEGYGYTF
-	TRBV10-3	TRBJ2-1	TRBD1	TGTGCCATCAGTGGGACAGGAGACGAGCAGTTCTTC	CAISGTGDEQFF
-	TRBV7-9	TRBJ2-1	TRBD2	TGTGCCAGCAGCTCCCTAGCGGGAGGGCCGTACTTTGATGAGCAGTTCTTC	CASSSLAGGPYFDEQFF
-	TRBV14	TRBJ1-1	-	TGTGCCAGCAGCCAAGATCTAGGTAGTGAAGCTTTCTTT	CASSQDLGSEAFF
-	TRBV15	TRBJ2-3	TRBD2	TGTGCCACCAGCAGAGGAAGGACTAGCGGGAGGGGCACAGATACGCAGTATTTT	CATSRGRTSGRGTDTQYF
-	TRBV6-1	TRBJ1-2	TRBD1	TGTGCCAGCACCCCGATGGACAGGGCGAACTATGGCTACACCTTC	CASTPMDRANYGYTF
once	TRBV19	TRBJ2-7	TRBD2	TGTGCCAGTAGTATAAGCGGGATCGATGCCTACGAGCAGTACTTC	CASSISGIDAYEQYF